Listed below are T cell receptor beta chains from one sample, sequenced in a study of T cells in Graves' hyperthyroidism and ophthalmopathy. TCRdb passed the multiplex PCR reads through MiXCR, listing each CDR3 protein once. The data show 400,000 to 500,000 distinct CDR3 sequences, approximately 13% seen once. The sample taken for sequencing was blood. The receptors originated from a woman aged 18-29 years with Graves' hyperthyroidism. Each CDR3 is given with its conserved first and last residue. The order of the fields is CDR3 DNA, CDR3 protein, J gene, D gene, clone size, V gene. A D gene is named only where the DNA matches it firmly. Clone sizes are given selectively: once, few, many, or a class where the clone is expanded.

CDR3nt: TGTGACAGCAGCCAAGATAAAGGGGGGACTAGCGGGTACGATGAGCAGTTCTTC; CDR3aa: CDSSQDKGGTSGYDEQFF; j_gene: TRBJ2-1; d_gene: TRBD2; abundance: .; v_gene: TRBV3-1
CDR3nt: TGTGCCAGCAGTGAACGGGGGTCCGGGGAGCTGTTTTTT; CDR3aa: CASSERGSGELFF; j_gene: TRBJ2-2; d_gene: .; abundance: .; v_gene: TRBV2
CDR3nt: TGTGCCAGCAGCCCCTGGGGGCGGGGTGAGCAGTTCTTC; CDR3aa: CASSPWGRGEQFF; j_gene: TRBJ2-1; d_gene: .; abundance: many; v_gene: TRBV7-2
CDR3nt: TGCGCCAGCAGTGAATTTGGTAGCCTTGGCTACACCTTC; CDR3aa: CASSEFGSLGYTF; j_gene: TRBJ1-2; d_gene: .; abundance: many; v_gene: TRBV10-1
CDR3nt: TGTGCCAGCAGCCAAGGTTGGGCGGGAAACTACGAGCAGTACTTC; CDR3aa: CASSQGWAGNYEQYF; j_gene: TRBJ2-7; d_gene: .; abundance: .; v_gene: TRBV14
CDR3nt: TGTGCCAGCAGCCCTGGACAGGGTTATAATTCACCCCTCCACTTT; CDR3aa: CASSPGQGYNSPLHF; j_gene: TRBJ1-6; d_gene: TRBD1; abundance: few; v_gene: TRBV14
CDR3nt: TGTGCCAGCAGCTTAGTACTAGCGGGTACTAGCACAGATACGCAGTATTTT; CDR3aa: CASSLVLAGTSTDTQYF; j_gene: TRBJ2-3; d_gene: TRBD2; abundance: many; v_gene: TRBV7-2
CDR3nt: TGTGCCAGCAGCCAGGCCACTAGCGGGAGAGGGGAGACCCAGTACTTC; CDR3aa: CASSQATSGRGETQYF; j_gene: TRBJ2-5; d_gene: TRBD2; abundance: many; v_gene: TRBV3-1
CDR3nt: TGTGCCAGCAGCCCGGCGGTAGGGATCTACGAGCAGTACTTC; CDR3aa: CASSPAVGIYEQYF; j_gene: TRBJ2-7; d_gene: .; abundance: many; v_gene: TRBV11-3
CDR3nt: TGTGCCAGCAGGACGGTCGCCAGCACAGATACGCAGTATTTT; CDR3aa: CASRTVASTDTQYF; j_gene: TRBJ2-3; d_gene: .; abundance: many; v_gene: TRBV12-3/TRBV12-4